One sample yielded the 30 T cell receptor beta chains listed below, sequenced in a study of shared clonotypes between healthy human individuals (dated by TCRdb to 2019 to 2021). Receptor libraries were prepared by the immunoSEQ multiplex PCR assay. This is the immuneACCESS table as TCRdb keeps it, with only in-frame sequences that have V and J called. A part of the clones is gone; compared with another copy, unresolved V genes explain less than half, and the rest is unexplained. This sample gives under 600,000 clones in total; roughly 95% of them show up just once. The biggest ten clones account for 0.05% to 0.08% of the sample. The sample taken for sequencing was naive CD4+ T cells sorted from blood. The meaning of the sample's cell subset or site label: CD45RA+ positively selected. These receptors were obtained from a woman aged 25 to 45 in good health.

The chain is built from TRBV2 and TRBJ1-5; no clear D gene. Trimming pared 5 bases from V and 4 bases from J, leaving 15 bases between. Germline-derived CDR1 and CDR2 are SNHLY and FYNNEI. This CDR3 comprises 15 residues. Written as DNA, the CDR3 is TGTGCCAGCAGTAGCCGGGTTCTAGTTAATCAGCCCCAGCATTTT. Translation: CASSSRVLVNQPQHF.

The V call is TRBV28, the J call TRBJ2-7, with TRBD1 matching over 11 bases. Unmatched junction bases numbered 11, after V lost 3 bases and J lost 7 bases. Germline V gene lookup returns CDR1 MDHEN and CDR2 SYDVKM. CDR3 size: 16 residues. CDR3 sequence (DNA): TGTGCCAGCAGTTTTACTACCCGGGACAGGGGGATAGAGCAGTACTTC. Encoded protein: CASSFTTRDRGIEQYF.

J is TRBJ2-1 and V is TRBV7-9; 8 bases match TRBD2. The CDR3 totals 15 residues. Germline assignment: CDR1 SEHNR and CDR2 FQNEAQ (reference sequence). The V and J ends lost 5 bases and 1 base, in that order; junction bases with no gene match: 4. CDR3 bases: TGTGCCAGCAGCCCAAGCGGGAGATCCTACAATGAGCAGTTCTTC. Its protein product is CASSPSGRSYNEQFF. The full variable domain, completed using reference TRBV7-9 and TRBJ2-1, is DTGVSQNPRHKITKRGQNVTFRCDPISEHNRLYWYRQTLGQGPEFLTYFQNEAQLEKSRLLSDRFSAERPKGSFSTLEIQRTEQGDSAMYLCASSPSGRSYNEQFFGPGTRLTVL.

The J gene is TRBJ2-2, the V gene TRBV2; 7 bases map to TRBD1. V lost 3 bases to trimming and J lost 1 base; unmatched junction nucleotides: 2. The CDR3 extends over 15 amino acids. Germline V lookup: CDR1 SNHLY, CDR2 FYNNEI. CDR3 region: CASSEQGVNTGELFF. The DNA of the CDR3 is TGTGCCAGCAGTGAGCAGGGGGTGAACACCGGGGAGCTGTTTTTT.

This chain joins TRBV11-2 and TRBJ2-7; 13 bases line up with TRBD2. The CDR3 consists of 15 residues. Germline lookup yields CDR1 SGHAT and CDR2 FQNNGV. V lost 5 bases and J lost 3; bases outside the gene matches: 4. CDR3 sequence: CASSPGTSGVYEQYF. The CDR3 region has the DNA TGTGCCAGCAGCCCCGGGACTAGCGGGGTCTACGAGCAGTACTTC. Full variable domain (remainder filled in from reference TRBV11-2 and TRBJ2-7): EAGVAQSPRYKIIEKRQSVAFWCNPISGHATLYWYQQILGQGPKLLIQFQNNGVVDDSQLPKDRFSAERLKGVDSTLKIQPAKLEDSAVYLCASSPGTSGVYEQYFGPGTRLTVT.

This rearrangement joins TRBV5-6 to TRBJ2-3; 11 bases align to TRBD2. The CDR3 totals 16 residues. Germline CDR1 SGHDT, CDR2 YYEEEE. Unmatched junction bases numbered 10, after V lost 0 bases and J lost 10 bases. This CDR3 reads CASSLAETSGNRAQYF. The CDR3 DNA is TGTGCCAGCAGCTTGGCCGAGACTAGCGGGAATCGGGCGCAGTATTTT.

V gene TRBV6-1 combines with J gene TRBJ2-1; the D is unclear. CDR1 is MNHNS, CDR2 SASEGT, per germline. There are 13 residues in the CDR3. Trimming cost V 10 bases and J 3 bases, with 13 bases left between them. The CDR3: CATTNPYYNEQFF. CDR3 DNA sequence: TGTGCCACCACAAACCCCTACTACAATGAGCAGTTCTTC.

CDR3 region: CATSRSVAGGSTDTQYF. In DNA form, the CDR3 reads TGTGCCACCAGCCGAAGCGTAGCGGGAGGGAGCACAGATACGCAGTATTTT. The V and J genes are TRBV15 and TRBJ2-3, with 11 bases aligning to TRBD2. Germline V gives CDR1 LNHNV, CDR2 YYDKDF (reference sequence). V was clipped by 5 bases and J by 0 bases; unmatched bases: 7. This CDR3 spans 17 amino acids.

The V and J genes are TRBV30 and TRBJ1-2; 11 bases agree with TRBD1. The CDR3 length is 14 residues. The V gene's germline CDR1 is GTSNPN and CDR2 SVGIG (reference sequence). V shed 1 base and J 7 bases; nucleotides not matched to a gene: 5. The CDR3 DNA reads as TGTGCCTGGAGTGAGGACAGGGGGCTAGTTGGCTACACCTTC. Translated, it gives CAWSEDRGLVGYTF.

V is TRBV5-1 and J is TRBJ1-1, with D uncertain. V dropped 5 bases and J dropped 1 base, with 3 bases sitting between them. This CDR3 has 11 amino acids. Germline V gene sequence: CDR1 SGHRS, CDR2 YFSETQ. The CDR3 nucleotides read TGCGCCAGCAGAGGGAACACTGAAGCTTTCTTT. It encodes CASRGNTEAFF.

The gene calls are TRBV4-2 and TRBJ1-5; maybe TRBD1 (5 bases). The CDR3 runs 14 residues. The germline V gene encodes CDR1 LGHNA and CDR2 YNFKEQ. Trimming left V 0 bases short and J 6 bases short, with 9 bases between. CDR3 residues: CASSQDWGVQPQHF. The CDR3 region has the DNA TGTGCCAGCAGCCAAGATTGGGGGGTTCAGCCCCAGCATTTT.

This chain joins TRBV2 and TRBJ2-2; 13 nucleotides match TRBD2. Germline V lookup: CDR1 SNHLY, CDR2 FYNNEI. The V gene end was trimmed by 8 bases and the J gene end by 5 bases; junction bases not matched to a gene: 14. This CDR3 has 18 amino acids. The CDR3 reads CASRRGGLAGVGTGELFF. DNA for the CDR3: TGTGCCAGCCGGAGAGGTGGACTAGCGGGAGTGGGGACCGGGGAGCTGTTTTTT.

This clone was detected only a few times. In DNA, the CDR3 is TGTGCCAGCACCCGGGGGACAGTCAATCAGCCCCAGCATTTT. Protein: CASTRGTVNQPQHF. The chain is built from TRBV28 and TRBJ1-5; 7 positions match TRBD1. Germline-derived CDR1 and CDR2 are MDHEN and SYDVKM. J gave up 3 bases and V 7 bases, and 6 bases lay outside the gene matches. CDR3 length equals 14 residues. Full variable domain (remainder filled in from reference TRBV28 and TRBJ1-5): DVKVTQSSRYLVKRTGEKVFLECVQDMDHENMFWYRQDPGLGLRLIYFSYDVKMKEKGDIPEGYSVSREKKERFSLILESASTNQTSMYLCASTRGTVNQPQHFGDGTRLSIL.

The chain is built from TRBV7-6 and TRBJ2-7, with D unresolved. V lost 1 base and J 6 bases, leaving 10 bases between the germline ends. Germline CDR1 is SGHVS and CDR2 is FNYEAQ. The CDR3 sequence is 13 residues long. The CDR3 spells CASSLVTGSEQYF. CDR3 sequence (DNA): TGTGCCAGCAGCTTAGTAACCGGCTCCGAGCAGTACTTC. Looking up the rest from reference TRBV7-6 and TRBJ2-7 gives the full variable domain: GAGVSQSPRYKVTKRGQDVALRCDPISGHVSLYWYRQALGQGPEFLTYFNYEAQQDKSGLPNDRFSAERPEGSISTLTIQRTEQRDSAMYRCASSLVTGSEQYFGPGTRLTVT.

The J gene is TRBJ2-3, the V gene TRBV2; 7 bases are a match to TRBD2. The V and J ends lost 6 bases and 5 bases, in that order; junction bases with no gene match: 5. Germline CDR1 SNHLY, CDR2 FYNNEI. This CDR3 comprises 13 residues. The CDR3 DNA reads TGTGCCAGCAGGGCGGGAGCTGTAGATACGCAGTATTTT. Amino acids: CASRAGAVDTQYF.

This clone was seen once. CDR3 in amino acids: CASSQLAGPSTDTQYF. CDR3 nucleotide sequence: TGTGCCAGCAGCCAGCTAGCGGGGCCTAGCACAGATACGCAGTATTTT. The chain uses TRBV4-2 and TRBJ2-3; 9 bases align to TRBD2. Trimming took 3 bases from V and 0 from J; bases not matched to a gene: 4. Germline CDR1 is LGHNA and CDR2 is YNFKEQ. This CDR3 has 16 residues.

This rearrangement joins TRBV4-3 to TRBJ2-7, with no clear D. V lost 3 bases and J 7 bases, leaving 7 bases between the germline ends. Germline lookup yields CDR1 LGHNA and CDR2 YSLEER. The CDR3 is 11 amino acids. CDR3 protein: CASSHVGEQYF. The CDR3 DNA is TGCGCCAGCAGCCACGTGGGGGAGCAGTACTTC.

The chain has TRBV30 and TRBJ1-5; a weak D match, TRBD1 (5 bases). The CDR3 spans 15 residues. V was pared by 2 bases and J by 4 bases, with 15 bases between. Germline V gene data show CDR1 as GTSNPN and CDR2 as SVGIG (reference sequence). The CDR3 nucleotides are TGTGCCTGGAGTCGCGGGACGGCTATTAATCAGCCCCAGCATTTT. Protein: CAWSRGTAINQPQHF. The variable domain in full, completed from reference TRBV30 and TRBJ1-5, reads SQTIHQWPATLVQPVGSPLSLECTVEGTSNPNLYWYRQAAGRGLQLLFYSVGIGQISSEVPQNLSASRPQDRQFILSSKKLLLSDSGFYLCAWSRGTAINQPQHFGDGTRLSIL.

The chain is built from TRBV11-2 and TRBJ2-5, with TRBD2 matching over 15 bases. The assigned J gene may be wrong: the sequence end matches TRBJ2-7 better. This CDR3 region has 17 residues. Germline V gene lookup returns CDR1 SGHAT and CDR2 FQNNGV. The CDR3 loop is CASSLAPGLAGGYEQYF. In DNA, the CDR3 is TGTGCCAGCAGCTTAGCCCCGGGACTAGCGGGAGGATACGAGCAGTACTTC.

The genes are TRBV28 and TRBJ1-4; 9 positions agree with TRBD1. Germline CDR1 is MDHEN and CDR2 is SYDVKM. V gave up 6 bases and J gave up 3 bases; unmatched junction bases: 5. CDR3 length: 15 amino acids. CDR3 amino acids: CASRGRTGANEKLFF. The DNA of the CDR3 is TGTGCCAGCAGGGGGAGGACAGGGGCTAATGAAAAACTGTTTTTT.

The rearrangement uses TRBV5-1 and TRBJ2-7, with D hard to call. The CDR3 runs to 14 residues. Germline V lookup: CDR1 SGHRS, CDR2 YFSETQ. V was shortened by 0 bases and J by 3 bases, with 10 bases between the two germline ends. The CDR3 protein is CASSLGVQFYEQYF. The CDR3 DNA reads TGCGCCAGCAGCTTGGGGGTACAATTCTACGAGCAGTACTTC.

Remarks on this clone: This sample includes further DNA sequences coding for the same CDR3. The chain is built from TRBV5-1 and TRBJ2-3; 7 positions agree with TRBD2. Germline V gene sequence: CDR1 SGHRS, CDR2 YFSETQ. V shed 2 bases, J shed 0 bases, and the junction held 0 bases outside the gene matches. The CDR3 sequence is 14 residues long. CDR3 sequence reads: CASSFGGSTDTQYF. In DNA, the CDR3 is TGCGCCAGCAGCTTCGGGGGGAGCACAGATACGCAGTATTTT. The full variable domain, rest sourced from reference TRBV5-1 and TRBJ2-3, is KAGVTQTPRYLIKTRGQQVTLSCSPISGHRSVSWYQQTPGQGLQFLFEYFSETQRNKGNFPGRFSGRQFSNSRSEMNVSTLELGDSALYLCASSFGGSTDTQYFGPGTRLTVL.

This chain uses TRBV10-3 with TRBJ2-3; D is unclear. Trimming took 0 bases from V and 10 from J, leaving 11 bases between them. The length of the CDR3 is 13 residues. Germline CDR1 ENHRY, CDR2 SYGVKD. For the CDR3, the DNA is TGTGCCATCAGTGAGTCGGTAAGGGCGGCGCAGTATTTT. As protein: CAISESVRAAQYF.

The chain employs TRBV5-1 and TRBJ2-1; 9 bases align to TRBD2. The CDR3 length is 16 residues. Germline V CDR1 and CDR2: SGHRS, YFSETQ. V shed 1 base, J shed 3 bases, and the junction held 5 bases outside the gene matches. The DNA for the CDR3 is TGCGCCAGCAGCTTGTATGCGGGAGGGCACTACAATGAGCAGTTCTTC. This codes for CASSLYAGGHYNEQFF.

CDR3 coding DNA: TGTGCCAGCTCACAAGGGACAGGGGGCCAGCCCCAGCATTTT. It yields the protein CASSQGTGGQPQHF. The rearrangement links TRBV18 to TRBJ1-5; 12 bases are a match to TRBD1. CDR3 length: 14 residues. The V gene's germline CDR1 is KGHSH and CDR2 LQKENI. J lost 7 bases, V lost 4 bases, and 2 bases had no gene match.

The chain is built from TRBV4-2 and TRBJ2-1; TRBD1 is a possible D gene (6 bases). The CDR3 extends over 15 amino acids. Germline V gives CDR1 LGHNA, CDR2 YNFKEQ. Trimming removed 0 bases from V and 9 bases from J, with 15 bases in between. The CDR3 region is CASSQDPAGAGEQFF. The CDR3 nucleotides are TGTGCCAGCAGCCAAGATCCAGCAGGGGCCGGTGAGCAGTTCTTC.

The rearrangement joins TRBV28 to TRBJ1-2; no definite D call. V lost 4 bases and J 12 bases, leaving 18 bases between the germline ends. CDR3 length: 13 amino acids. Germline V gives CDR1 MDHEN, CDR2 SYDVKM. CDR3 region: CASSSPSIYSDTF. In DNA form, the CDR3 reads TGTGCCAGCAGTTCTCCCTCGATATACTCGGACACCTTC.

The chain uses TRBV28 and TRBJ2-5; 12 nucleotides match TRBD2. The J call may be mistaken, given a closer DNA end match to TRBJ2-7. This CDR3 has 14 residues. Germline V gives CDR1 MDHEN, CDR2 SYDVKM. Here the CDR3 DNA reads TGTGCCACCGCGACTAGCGGGAGAAGGGGCGAGCAGTACTTC. This sequence encodes CATATSGRRGEQYF.

V and J are TRBV28 and TRBJ2-6; D uncertain. Germline V CDR1 and CDR2: MDHEN, SYDVKM. V lost 8 bases and J lost 4, with 27 bases in between. The CDR3 length is 19 residues. The CDR3 sequence is CASLPGPQGSDPGANVLTF. CDR3 in DNA: TGTGCCAGCCTTCCTGGCCCACAAGGGTCCGACCCCGGGGCCAACGTCCTGACTTTC.

V gene TRBV28 combines with J gene TRBJ2-3; 7 bases map to TRBD1. J gave up 4 bases and V 4 bases, and 11 bases lay outside the gene matches. From germline, CDR1 is MDHEN and CDR2 SYDVKM. The CDR3 totals 16 residues. CDR3 region: CASSSPGRGRPDTQYF. The CDR3 region has the DNA TGTGCCAGCAGTTCACCGGGTAGGGGGCGACCAGATACGCAGTATTTT.